Listed here are 29 T cell receptor beta chains from one sample, sequenced in a study of blood T cell repertoires in COVID-19. The data were produced by immunoSEQ multiplex PCR, yet TCRdb's version contains in-frame clones alone and is incomplete. The sample yields tens of thousands of clones, 75% to 90% seen once. The sequenced sample was peripheral blood. The receptors here all came from a man aged 45 to 65 with active or convalescent COVID-19.

The J gene is TRBJ2-3, the V gene TRBV27, with 8 positions matching TRBD2. Germline loops: CDR1 MNHEY, CDR2 SMNVEV (reference sequence). With 4 bases clipped from V and 11 bases from J, the junction kept 8 bases outside the gene matches. The CDR3 covers 13 residues. CDR3 DNA: TGTGCCAGCAGTTCCTACCTAGCGGGCGGGCAGTATTTT. Translated, it gives CASSSYLAGGQYF.

V and J are TRBV11-2 and TRBJ1-3, with a weak D call TRBD1 (5 bases). Germline V gives CDR1 SGHAT, CDR2 FQNNGV. Trimming took off 6 bases at V and 2 bases at J, with 11 bases between the two ends. The CDR3 is 14 amino acids. This chain's CDR3 is CASRRTGPGNTIYF. The CDR3 DNA sequence: TGTGCCAGCAGGAGAACAGGTCCTGGAAACACCATATATTTT.

This clone has just a few counts. This sequence joins TRBV2 and TRBJ1-6; 7 nucleotides agree with TRBD1. Losses at the gene ends were 6 bases for V and 4 bases for J; bases not matched to a gene: 9. This CDR3 has 16 residues. From germline, CDR1 is SNHLY and CDR2 FYNNEI. This chain's CDR3 is CASRRWTGSYNSPLHF. CDR3 DNA: TGTGCCAGCAGGCGGTGGACAGGCTCATATAATTCACCCCTCCACTTT.

The chain uses TRBV9 and TRBJ2-2, with TRBD2 matching 8 bases. Per the germline V gene, CDR1 is SGDLS and CDR2 is YYNGEE. The CDR3 contains 14 residues. V was clipped by 0 bases and J by 6 bases; unmatched bases: 1. CDR3 residues: CASSVGTSPGELFF. The CDR3 nucleotides are TGTGCCAGCAGCGTAGGGACTAGCCCCGGGGAGCTGTTTTTT.

The chain employs TRBV7-2 and TRBJ1-2; D possibly corresponds to TRBD1 (6 bases). The CDR3 consists of 14 residues. Trimming shortened V by 6 bases and J by 4 bases, and 15 bases separated the two germline ends. CDR1 SGHTA and CDR2 FQGNSA come from the germline V gene. CDR3 in amino acids: CASRSAGTSYGYTF. The CDR3 DNA reads as TGTGCCAGCAGGTCCGCCGGGACATCCTATGGCTACACCTTC.

The V and J genes are TRBV28 and TRBJ2-5, with D possibly being TRBD2 (5 bases). Trimming removed 3 bases at V and 1 base at J, with 12 bases between. CDR3 length: 15 residues. Germline assignment: CDR1 MDHEN and CDR2 SYDVKM. The CDR3 DNA sequence: TGTGCCAGCAGTTTGGCGGGCACCTCCCAAGAGACCCAGTACTTC. Protein sequence: CASSLAGTSQETQYF. The variable domain in full, completed from reference TRBV28 and TRBJ2-5, reads DVKVTQSSRYLVKRTGEKVFLECVQDMDHENMFWYRQDPGLGLRLIYFSYDVKMKEKGDIPEGYSVSREKKERFSLILESASTNQTSMYLCASSLAGTSQETQYFGPGTRLLVL.

This clone was picked up one time. The V gene is TRBV18, the J gene TRBJ1-5; D may be TRBD1 (5 bases). The germline V gene encodes CDR1 KGHSH and CDR2 LQKENI. CDR3 length equals 15 residues. The V gene lost 0 bases and the J gene lost 1 base, with 7 bases spanning the gap. CDR3 bases: TGTGCCAGCTCACCACCCCAGGGCAGCAATCAGCCCCAGCATTTT. Its translation is CASSPPQGSNQPQHF.

The chain uses TRBV2 and TRBJ2-3; no definite D call. Deletions cut 6 bases from V and 6 bases from J, with 13 bases between. Germline assignment: CDR1 SNHLY and CDR2 FYNNEI. The CDR3 spans 13 residues. The CDR3 sequence: CASSLVPWDTQYF. The DNA for the CDR3 is TGTGCCAGCAGCCTAGTCCCCTGGGATACGCAGTATTTT.

V gene TRBV7-9 combines with J gene TRBJ2-5; 8 bases map to TRBD2. Losses at the gene ends were 1 base for V and 2 bases for J; bases not matched to a gene: 3. The CDR3 runs 15 residues. The germline CDR1 and CDR2 sequences are SEHNR and FQNEAQ (reference sequence). This CDR3 reads CASSLGASGQETQYF. The CDR3 DNA follows: TGTGCCAGCAGCTTAGGCGCTAGCGGGCAAGAGACCCAGTACTTC.

This clone was observed a single time. This chain links TRBV3-1 (or the pseudogene TRBV3-2) with TRBJ1-1; D remains unclear. CDR1 LGHDT and CDR2 YNNKEL come from the germline V gene (reference sequence). This CDR3 is built from 14 residues. Trimming left V 2 bases short and J 0 bases short, with 7 bases between. CDR3 DNA sequence: TGTGCCAGCAGCCAAAGAGGGCTGAACACTGAAGCTTTCTTT. Translation: CASSQRGLNTEAFF.

The chain carries TRBV5-1 and TRBJ2-1; TRBD1 is a possible D gene (5 bases). Trimming removed 2 bases at V and 8 bases at J, with 14 bases between. The germline CDR1 and CDR2 sequences are SGHRS and YFSETQ. The CDR3 consists of 14 residues. CDR3 DNA sequence: TGCGCCAGCAGCTTACAGGAGTTCGAGGATGAGCAGTTCTTC. This gives the protein CASSLQEFEDEQFF.

The V call is TRBV6-5, the J call TRBJ2-7; D not certain. Germline CDR1 MNHEY, CDR2 SVGAGI. This CDR3 region has 12 residues. V lost 10 bases and J 3 bases, leaving 13 bases between the germline ends. The CDR3, as DNA: TGTGCCACCTCGATTACTCTCTACGAGCAGTACTTC. Its translation: CATSITLYEQYF.

The rearrangement links TRBV9 to TRBJ1-3; 7 bases line up with TRBD1. Germline CDR1 SGDLS, CDR2 YYNGEE. The V segment lost 4 bases and the J segment 2 bases; nucleotides outside the gene matches: 6. This CDR3 is 15 amino acids long. CDR3 nucleotide sequence: TGTGCCAGCAGCATCCGACAGGGAACTGGAAACACCATATATTTT. This codes for CASSIRQGTGNTIYF.

This clone was recorded only once. This chain joins TRBV5-4 and TRBJ1-1; 7 bases are shared with TRBD1. Trimming cost V 4 bases and J 7 bases; bases outside gene matches: 7. The CDR3 has 13 residues. Germline V gives CDR1 SGHNT, CDR2 YYREEE (reference sequence). The CDR3 coding sequence is TGTGCCAGCAGCCCTCAGACAGGGTTTGAAGCTTTCTTT. This encodes CASSPQTGFEAFF.

The rearrangement uses TRBV6-6 and TRBJ2-7; maybe TRBD1 (5 bases). The V end lost 5 bases, the J end lost 1 base, and 18 bases lay between the germline ends. The CDR3 covers 16 residues. The V gene's germline CDR1 is MNHNY and CDR2 SVGAGI (reference sequence). This CDR3 is CASSPRTKIGSYEQYF. In nucleotides, the CDR3 is TGTGCCAGCAGTCCTAGGACAAAAATTGGGTCCTACGAGCAGTACTTC.

The CDR3 DNA sequence: TGTGCCATCAGTCAGGACAGAGGGAACACCATATATTTT. This codes for CAISQDRGNTIYF. The chain is built from TRBV10-3 and TRBJ1-3; a possible D gene is TRBD1 (6 bases). The V end lost 5 bases, the J end lost 7 bases, and 12 bases lay between the germline ends. The CDR3 has 13 residues. Looked up from germline, CDR1 is ENHRY and CDR2 is SYGVKD.

The V gene is TRBV5-5, the J gene TRBJ2-1; TRBD1 is a possible D gene (6 bases). The CDR3 contains 17 residues. CDR1 is SGHKS, CDR2 YYEKEE, per germline (reference sequence). V dropped 4 bases and J dropped 4 bases, with 21 bases sitting between them. The CDR3 reads CASSPKTGHPSYNEQFF. CDR3 DNA: TGTGCCAGCAGCCCAAAGACAGGCCACCCCTCTTACAATGAGCAGTTCTTC. The full variable domain, completed using reference TRBV5-5 and TRBJ2-1, is DAGVTQSPTHLIKTRGQQVTLRCSPISGHKSVSWYQQVLGQGPQFIFQYYEKEERGRGNFPDRFSARQFPNYSSELNVNALLLGDSALYLCASSPKTGHPSYNEQFFGPGTRLTVL.

This chain connects TRBV30 to TRBJ2-7, with D possibly matching TRBD1 (6 bases). Germline V gene lookup returns CDR1 GTSNPN and CDR2 SVGIG (reference sequence). The V and J ends lost 2 bases and 5 bases respectively, with 19 bases between them. The CDR3 loop spans 15 amino acids. CDR3 nucleotide sequence: TGTGCCTGGAGTAAAGGGGGTGGCTATTCCCACGAGCAGTACTTC. Translated, it gives CAWSKGGGYSHEQYF.

The chain is built from TRBV27 and TRBJ2-7, with a possible D match to TRBD1 (6 bases). The CDR3 runs to 16 residues. V shed 7 bases and J shed 7 bases, with 26 bases lying between them. The germline CDR1 and CDR2 sequences are MNHEY and SMNVEV (reference sequence). The CDR3 DNA sequence: TGTGCCAGCACCCACTGGCCCCGGGACAATATGGGGGAGCAGTACTTC. It yields the protein CASTHWPRDNMGEQYF.

The rearrangement uses TRBV12-3 or TRBV12-4 and TRBJ2-3; D not certain. With 5 bases removed from V and 2 bases from J, the gap between germline ends came to 5 bases. This CDR3 is built from 12 residues. The CDR3: CASSLFTDTQYF. In nucleotides, the CDR3 is TGTGCCAGCAGTCTCTTCACAGATACGCAGTATTTT.

This clone has only one observation. The rearrangement links TRBV5-4 to TRBJ2-3, with TRBD2 matching 13 bases. The V and J ends lost 3 bases and 2 bases, in that order; junction bases with no gene match: 6. Germline assignment: CDR1 SGHNT and CDR2 YYREEE (reference sequence). CDR3 size: 17 residues. CDR3 nucleotides: TGTGCCAGCAGCTGGGGGGGGACTAGCGGGGCCACAGATACGCAGTATTTT. This sequence encodes CASSWGGTSGATDTQYF. The whole variable domain, remainder taken from reference TRBV5-4 and TRBJ2-3, is ETGVTQSPTHLIKTRGQQVTLRCSSQSGHNTVSWYQQALGQGPQFIFQYYREEENGRGNFPPRFSGLQFPNYSSELNVNALELDDSALYLCASSWGGTSGATDTQYFGPGTRLTVL.

This chain joins TRBV5-1 and TRBJ2-5; the D is unclear. CDR1 is SGHRS and CDR2 is YFSETQ in the germline V gene. The CDR3 has 15 residues. Trimming took off 2 bases at V and 5 bases at J, with 16 bases between the two ends. The CDR3 sequence: CASSFLGSIRETQYF. The CDR3 bases are TGCGCCAGCAGCTTCCTGGGCTCAATCCGGGAGACCCAGTACTTC.

The chain carries TRBV10-3 and TRBJ2-4; 7 bases are a match to TRBD1. The germline CDR1 and CDR2 sequences are ENHRY and SYGVKD. The CDR3 is made up of 14 amino acids. V shed 2 bases and J 8 bases; nucleotides not matched to a gene: 6. The CDR3, as DNA: TGTGCCATCAGTGAGGACAGGGTTAGGTACATTCAGTACTTC. Translating gives CAISEDRVRYIQYF.

This chain connects TRBV11-2 to TRBJ2-7, with D perhaps TRBD1 (5 bases). Germline CDR1 and CDR2: SGHAT and FQNNGV. CDR3 length: 17 residues. V was cut by 2 bases and J by 3 bases, with 20 bases left in between. CDR3 residues: CASSLQGSLLASYEQYF. For the CDR3, the DNA is TGTGCCAGCAGCTTACAGGGATCCCTCTTGGCCAGCTACGAGCAGTACTTC. The full variable domain, its missing parts supplied by reference TRBV11-2 and TRBJ2-7, is EAGVAQSPRYKIIEKRQSVAFWCNPISGHATLYWYQQILGQGPKLLIQFQNNGVVDDSQLPKDRFSAERLKGVDSTLKIQPAKLEDSAVYLCASSLQGSLLASYEQYFGPGTRLTVT.

This clone was counted once. The J gene is TRBJ1-6, the V gene TRBV6-2 or TRBV6-3; the D is unclear. The CDR3 loop spans 15 amino acids. V gave up 0 bases and J gave up 10 bases, with 13 bases separating them. Germline V gene lookup returns CDR1 MNHEY and CDR2 SVGEGT. The CDR3, as DNA: TGTGCCAGCAGTTACTCCGGGGATAAGGAGTCACCCCTCCACTTT. Its protein is CASSYSGDKESPLHF.

CDR3: CASSDPGLAGDNEQFF. CDR3 DNA sequence: TGCGCCAGCAGTGACCCAGGACTAGCGGGAGACAATGAGCAGTTCTTC. The chain links TRBV10-1 to TRBJ2-1; TRBD2 matches at 13 bases. Trimming cost V 3 bases and J 5 bases; bases outside gene matches: 4. The CDR3 consists of 16 residues. The germline V gene encodes CDR1 WNHNN and CDR2 SYGVQD (reference sequence).

In DNA form, the CDR3 reads TGTGCCACCGGACCTAGCGGGAGGTTTACAGATACGCAGTATTTT. Its protein is CATGPSGRFTDTQYF. The genes are TRBV24-1 and TRBJ2-3, with 11 bases identical to TRBD2. After removal of 9 bases from V and 3 bases from J, the junction contained 7 bases not matched to a gene. The CDR3 runs to 15 residues. Germline values: CDR1 KGHDR, CDR2 SFDVKD.

This chain joins TRBV25-1 and TRBJ2-5; 9 positions match TRBD1. Germline V gene sequence: CDR1 MGHDK, CDR2 SYGVNS. The trim removed 2 bases at V and 5 bases at J, leaving 6 bases unmatched. The length of the CDR3 is 15 residues. In nucleotides, the CDR3 is TGTGCCAGCAGTGAAGGACAGGGGAGGCGGGAGACCCAGTACTTC. Translated: CASSEGQGRRETQYF.

This clone was recorded a few times. J is TRBJ2-7 and V is TRBV5-1; TRBD2 aligns across 8 bases. The CDR3 runs 16 residues. Trimming cost V 4 bases and J 3 bases; bases outside gene matches: 12. CDR1 is SGHRS and CDR2 is YFSETQ in the germline V gene. CDR3 DNA sequence: TGCGCCAGCAGCCTCGCCGGCAGCGGGAGTTTCTACGAGCAGTACTTC. Translation: CASSLAGSGSFYEQYF.